This T cell receptor (beta chain) is drawn from a study of T cell responses to AZD1222 COVID-19 vaccine. The junction had 10 bases not matched to a gene; V was cut back by 7 bases and J by 10 bases. The CDR3 loop spans 13 amino acids. TCRdb's table, derived via immunoSEQ multiplex PCR, lists solely in-frame clones and lacks some. In the table there are fewer than 200,000 clones, approximately 87% of which are singletons. The specimen was peripheral blood, collected 28 days after the second AZD1222 dose. The J gene is TRBJ1-1, the V gene TRBV12-3 or TRBV12-4; 9 nucleotides match TRBD1. This clonotype was sampled from an adult who received the AZD1222 COVID-19 vaccine. The CDR3 reads CASTRTGAVGAFF. The CDR3 bases are TGTGCCAGCACTAGGACAGGGGCGGTGGGAGCTTTCTTT.